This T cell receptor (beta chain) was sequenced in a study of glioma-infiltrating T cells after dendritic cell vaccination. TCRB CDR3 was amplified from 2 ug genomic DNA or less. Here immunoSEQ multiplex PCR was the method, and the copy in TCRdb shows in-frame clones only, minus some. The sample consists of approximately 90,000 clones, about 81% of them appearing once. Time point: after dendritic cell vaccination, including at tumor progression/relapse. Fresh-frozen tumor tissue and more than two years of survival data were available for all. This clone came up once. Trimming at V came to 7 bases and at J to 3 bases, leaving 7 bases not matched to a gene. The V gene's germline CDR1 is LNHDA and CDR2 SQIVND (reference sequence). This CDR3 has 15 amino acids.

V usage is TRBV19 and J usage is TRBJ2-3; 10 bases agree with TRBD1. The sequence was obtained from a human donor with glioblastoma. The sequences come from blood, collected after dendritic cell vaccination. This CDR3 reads CASTHSDRGTDTQYF. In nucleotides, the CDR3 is TGTGCCAGTACTCACTCGGACAGGGGGACAGATACGCAGTATTTT.